This T cell receptor beta chain stems from a study of shared clonotypes between healthy human individuals. Study summary: Ranging from 18 to 49 in age, donors were a couple of women and three men.

Whole-study findings and limits: Naive subsets typically showed greater estimated richness than memory subsets.

The CDR3 contains 14 residues. Germline CDR1 reads LNHDA; CDR2 reads SQIVND (reference sequence). V lost 7 bases to trimming and J lost 4 bases, with 16 bases between them. In regard to this clone: Its cognate antigen is unknown.

Original handling: Without quality scores, immunoSEQ junctional reads could not be filtered like full-length reads. The assay was immunoSEQ multiplex PCR, and TCRdb's table has in-frame clones only and misses some. D and trimming come from the DNA, and the V and J calls and clone size come from that table. The table has 2,500,000 or so clones, more than 85% seen once. The sequence was obtained from a man younger than 35 in good health. Some clones in this sample may be carry-over from other donors' samples. V gene TRBV19 combines with J gene TRBJ1-2, with TRBD1 as a possible D gene (5 bases). Sample: naive CD4+ T cells from PBMCs. Subset given: CD45RA+ positively selected. This CDR3 is CASTPLGLGYGYTF. The CDR3 region has the DNA TGTGCCAGTACTCCTCTGGGACTAGGCTATGGCTACACCTTC.